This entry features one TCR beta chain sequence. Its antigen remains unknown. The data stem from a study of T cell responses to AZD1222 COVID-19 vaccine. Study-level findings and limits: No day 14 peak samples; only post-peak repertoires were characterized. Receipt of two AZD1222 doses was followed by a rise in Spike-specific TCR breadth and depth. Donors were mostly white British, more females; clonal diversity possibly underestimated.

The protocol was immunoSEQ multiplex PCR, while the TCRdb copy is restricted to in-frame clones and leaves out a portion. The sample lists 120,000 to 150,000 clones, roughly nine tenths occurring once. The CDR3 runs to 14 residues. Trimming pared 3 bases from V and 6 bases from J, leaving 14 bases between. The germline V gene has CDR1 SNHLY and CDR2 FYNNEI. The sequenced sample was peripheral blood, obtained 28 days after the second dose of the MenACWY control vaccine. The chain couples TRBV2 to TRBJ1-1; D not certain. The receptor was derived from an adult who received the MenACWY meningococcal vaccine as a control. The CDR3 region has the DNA TGTGCCAGCAGTGAGAACCAGTTACTCTCTGAAGCTTTCTTT. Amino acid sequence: CASSENQLLSEAFF.